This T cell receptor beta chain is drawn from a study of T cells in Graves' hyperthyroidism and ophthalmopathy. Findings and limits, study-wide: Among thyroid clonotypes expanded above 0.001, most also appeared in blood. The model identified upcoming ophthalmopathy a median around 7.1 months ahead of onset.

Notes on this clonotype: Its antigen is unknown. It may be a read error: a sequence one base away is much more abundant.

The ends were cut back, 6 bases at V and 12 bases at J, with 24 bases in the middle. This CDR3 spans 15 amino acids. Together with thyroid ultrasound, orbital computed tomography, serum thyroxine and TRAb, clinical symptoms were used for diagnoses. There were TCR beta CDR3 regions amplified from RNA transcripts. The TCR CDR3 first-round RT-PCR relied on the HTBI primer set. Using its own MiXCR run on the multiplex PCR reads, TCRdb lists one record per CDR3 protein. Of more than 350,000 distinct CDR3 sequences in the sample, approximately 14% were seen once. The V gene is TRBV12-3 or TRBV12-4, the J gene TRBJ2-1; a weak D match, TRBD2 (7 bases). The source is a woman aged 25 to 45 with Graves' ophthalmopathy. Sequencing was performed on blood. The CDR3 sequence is CASSPGPGGGGGQFF. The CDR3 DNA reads TGTGCCAGCAGCCCCGGGCCGGGTGGGGGGGGCGGGCAGTTCTTC.